Presented here are 8 T cell receptor beta chains from one specimen sequenced in a study of T cell changes during pregnancy in multiple sclerosis. Some clones are missing from TCRdb's copy, which holds only in-frame ones; the method was immunoSEQ multiplex PCR. The data hold about 19,000 clones, with roughly 90% observed a single time. Sequenced here: CD8+ T cells from peripheral blood mononuclear cells, sampled in the third trimester of pregnancy. All receptors come from a female donor in good health, enrolled as a control in a pregnancy study.

The V gene is TRBV15, the J gene TRBJ2-2; maybe TRBD2 (7 bases). The CDR3 runs 15 residues. V was shortened by 3 bases and J by 6 bases, with 14 bases between the two germline ends. CDR1 LNHNV and CDR2 YYDKDF come from the germline V gene (reference sequence). CDR3 sequence: CATSRERGGSGELFF. CDR3 nucleotide sequence: TGTGCCACCAGCAGGGAGAGGGGGGGGTCCGGGGAGCTGTTTTTT. The full variable domain, with the rest looked up from reference TRBV15 and TRBJ2-2, is DAMVIQNPRYQVTQFGKPVTLSCSQTLNHNVMYWYQQKSSQAPKLLFHYYDKDFNNEADTPDNFQSRRPNTSFCFLDIRSPGLGDTAMYLCATSRERGGSGELFFGEGSRLTVL.

V usage is TRBV21-1 and J usage is TRBJ2-7; the table's D gene call, TRBD1, was not cross checked with the DNA. TRBV21-1 is described as a pseudogene. The CDR3 contains 13 residues. The CDR3 loop is CASSNCRSYEQYF. The CDR3 DNA is TGTGCCAGCAGCAATTGCAGGTCCTACGAGCAGTACTTC.

This chain connects TRBV7-8 to TRBJ2-3; 8 bases line up with TRBD1. V shed 6 bases, J shed 2 bases, and the junction held 10 bases outside the gene matches. The CDR3 is made up of 16 amino acids. CDR1 is SGHVS and CDR2 is FQNEAQ in the germline V gene. The CDR3 here is CASSLTGQGPTDTQYF. DNA of the CDR3: TGTGCCAGCAGTCTCACTGGACAGGGCCCCACAGATACGCAGTATTTT.

The chain uses TRBV7-9 and TRBJ2-1, with 8 bases that match TRBD2. V lost 5 bases and J lost 1; bases outside the gene matches: 7. The germline CDR1 and CDR2 sequences are SEHNR and FQNEAQ (reference sequence). CDR3 length: 16 amino acids. CDR3 sequence: CASSPRGLESYNEQFF. The CDR3 DNA reads TGTGCCAGCAGCCCTCGGGGACTAGAGTCCTACAATGAGCAGTTCTTC.

This clone was observed a single time. This rearrangement joins TRBV9 to TRBJ2-5; 7 positions match TRBD1. Per the germline V gene, CDR1 is SGDLS and CDR2 is YYNGEE. This CDR3 has 13 residues. V shed 3 bases, J shed 1 base, and the junction held 0 bases outside the gene matches. CDR3 loop: CASSGDSQETQYF. The CDR3 nucleotides are TGTGCCAGCAGCGGGGACAGCCAAGAGACCCAGTACTTC.

This clone is a singleton in its sample. The chain couples TRBV16 to TRBJ1-5, with TRBD1 matching over 8 bases. CDR3 length: 14 amino acids. V dropped 3 bases and J dropped 5; count of bases not matched to a gene: 3. Germline V gene lookup returns CDR1 KGHSY and CDR2 FQNENV. CDR3 in amino acids: CASSHQTGDQPQHF. The CDR3 DNA is TGTGCCAGCAGCCATCAGACAGGGGATCAGCCCCAGCATTTT. The complete variable domain, with remaining parts taken from reference TRBV16 and TRBJ1-5, reads GEEVAQTPKHLVRGEGQKAKLYCAPIKGHSYVFWYQQVLKNEFKFLISFQNENVFDETGMPKERFSAKCLPNSPCSLEIQATKLEDSAVYFCASSHQTGDQPQHFGDGTRLSIL.

The chain combines TRBV7-9 with TRBJ1-1; D might be TRBD1 (6 bases). Germline loops: CDR1 SEHNR, CDR2 FQNEAQ (reference sequence). The CDR3 spans 14 residues. V lost 1 base and J lost 3, with 9 bases in between. CDR3 sequence reads: CASSLVQGYTEAFF. CDR3 bases: TGTGCCAGCAGCTTAGTACAGGGTTACACTGAAGCTTTCTTT.

The chain combines TRBV13 with TRBJ2-6, with 8 bases identical to TRBD2. CDR1 PRHDT and CDR2 FYEKMQ come from the germline V gene (reference sequence). The V gene end was trimmed by 5 bases and the J gene end by 2 bases; junction bases not matched to a gene: 5. CDR3 length: 16 amino acids. The CDR3 region is CASSLPGGAGANVLTF. CDR3 coding DNA: TGTGCCAGCAGCCTCCCGGGGGGGGCTGGGGCCAACGTCCTGACTTTC.